Each of the 31 T cell receptor beta chains below was sequenced from the same sample in a study of cytomegalovirus exposure and HLA in healthy donors. With 60 Vbeta and 13 Jbeta primers, the PCR was carried out. Repertoires were generated with immunoSEQ multiplex PCR, while TCRdb's copy carries only in-frame clones and drops some. The sample holds approximately 110,000 clones, under 85% seen once. What was sequenced was PBMCs. All receptors come from a young man in good health and CMV-seronegative.

This chain uses TRBV6-5 with TRBJ1-2; possible D gene TRBD1, 5 bases. The V end was cut by 0 bases, the J end by 8 bases, with 13 bases between. The CDR3 extends over 14 amino acids. CDR1 and CDR2 from the germline V gene are MNHEY and SVGAGI. CDR3 bases: TGTGCCAGCAGTTACTCGGAGGGGCTGAAGGGCTACACCTTC. Its translation is CASSYSEGLKGYTF.

The V call is TRBV5-8, the J call TRBJ2-1; possibly TRBD2 for D (6 bases). The CDR3 sequence is 16 residues long. Germline lookup yields CDR1 SGHTS and CDR2 YDEGEE. Trimming took off 2 bases at V and 1 base at J, with 13 bases between the two ends. The CDR3 DNA follows: TGTGCCAGCAGCTTAAGCGGGCTCCGTTCCTACAATGAGCAGTTCTTC. Amino acid sequence: CASSLSGLRSYNEQFF.

In its sample, this clone was seen once. The rearrangement joins TRBV7-3 to TRBJ2-2; TRBD2 matches at 10 bases. V lost 1 base, J lost 6 bases, and 5 bases stayed unmatched. This CDR3 region has 16 residues. Germline V gene lookup returns CDR1 SGHTA and CDR2 FQGTGA. CDR3 protein: CASSLRLAGVAGELFF. CDR3 bases: TGTGCCAGCAGCTTAAGGCTAGCGGGAGTGGCCGGGGAGCTGTTTTTT.

The V and J genes are TRBV5-1 and TRBJ2-3; TRBD1 aligns across 8 bases. After removal of 4 bases from V and 6 bases from J, the junction contained 7 bases not matched to a gene. Germline CDR1 reads SGHRS; CDR2 reads YFSETQ. The CDR3 consists of 14 residues. CDR3 in DNA: TGCGCCAGCAGCACCGGGACAGGTCGCGATACGCAGTATTTT. The encoded protein is CASSTGTGRDTQYF.

V gene TRBV27 combines with J gene TRBJ2-5; 7 bases fit TRBD1. The J call is in doubt because the DNA end fits TRBJ2-7 better. CDR1 is MNHEY and CDR2 is SMNVEV in the germline V gene (reference sequence). CDR3 length equals 13 residues. The DNA for the CDR3 is TGTGCCAGCAGTCTTCGACAGGGACCCGAGCAGTACTTC. Its translation is CASSLRQGPEQYF.

The chain recombines TRBV5-6 with TRBJ2-5, with a possible D match to TRBD1 (5 bases). Germline V gene data show CDR1 as SGHDT and CDR2 as YYEEEE. The CDR3 covers 13 residues. V lost 4 bases, J lost 10 bases, and 17 bases lay in between. The CDR3 DNA sequence: TGTGCCAGCAGCCCGGATTTGACAGTGGACCAGTACTTC. The encoded protein is CASSPDLTVDQYF.

J is TRBJ2-1 and V is TRBV19; 7 nucleotides align to TRBD1. Germline CDR1 is LNHDA and CDR2 is SQIVND (reference sequence). V dropped 5 bases and J dropped 2; count of bases not matched to a gene: 9. The CDR3 loop spans 16 amino acids. The CDR3 region has the DNA TGTGCCAGTAGTGAGACAGGGACCAATCCCTACAATGAGCAGTTCTTC. Translating it yields CASSETGTNPYNEQFF.

This clone was seen just once. The chain is built from TRBV7-2 and TRBJ1-1; TRBD1 is a possible D gene (5 bases). The CDR3 runs 14 residues. CDR1 and CDR2 from the germline V gene are SGHTA and FQGNSA. V gave up 6 bases and J gave up 3 bases, with 14 bases separating them. The CDR3 DNA sequence: TGTGCCAGCAGTTTCCTCGGGGGTGACACTGAAGCTTTCTTT. Encoded protein: CASSFLGGDTEAFF.

This rearrangement joins TRBV10-3 to TRBJ2-3, with 9 bases lining up with TRBD1. This CDR3 is 17 amino acids long. Unmatched junction bases numbered 15, after V lost 5 bases and J lost 6 bases. In germline, CDR1 is ENHRY, CDR2 SYGVKD. DNA of the CDR3: TGTGCCATCAGTCCCAGTCCCGGGACAGGGATTTTGGATACGCAGTATTTT. Protein product: CAISPSPGTGILDTQYF.

The chain joins TRBV30 to TRBJ1-5; TRBD1 matches 8 bases. The CDR3 totals 12 residues. Germline V gene sequence: CDR1 GTSNPN, CDR2 SVGIG (reference sequence). CDR3 nucleotides: TGTTCGGGTGGGACAGGTCCAAGTCCCCAGCATTTT. Its translation: CSGGTGPSPQHF.

V usage is TRBV27 and J usage is TRBJ2-1; tentative D call: TRBD2 (6 bases). Germline V gene lookup returns CDR1 MNHEY and CDR2 SMNVEV (reference sequence). V was clipped by 2 bases and J by 7 bases, with 9 bases between them. This CDR3 is 13 amino acids long. This CDR3 reads CASSLLAKNEQFF. DNA for the CDR3: TGTGCCAGCAGTTTACTAGCGAAGAATGAGCAGTTCTTC.

The count of this clone is one. A read error may account for a junction end that differs from germline. CDR3 region: CSSVVQDRVYEQYF. The CDR3 DNA sequence: TGTTCCAGCGTGGTCCAGGACAGGGTTTACGAGCAGTACTTC. The chain links TRBV7-9 to TRBJ2-7, with TRBD1 matching over 8 bases. Per the germline V gene, CDR1 is SEHNR and CDR2 is FQNEAQ (reference sequence). CDR3 length equals 14 residues.

This clone was seen only once. The rearrangement uses TRBV5-5 and TRBJ2-5; D remains ambiguous. The J call may be in error: the DNA end matches TRBJ2-7 better. The CDR3 covers 16 residues. The V gene's germline CDR1 is SGHKS and CDR2 YYEKEE (reference sequence). CDR3 nucleotide sequence: TGTGCCAGCAGCTTGGCGGTCGGTTTTAGCTCCTACGAGCAGTACTTC. This encodes CASSLAVGFSSYEQYF.

The chain links TRBV2 to TRBJ2-7; 7 bases map to TRBD1. The germline V gene has CDR1 SNHLY and CDR2 FYNNEI. Trimming took 2 bases from V and 6 from J; bases not matched to a gene: 16. CDR3 length equals 17 residues. CDR3 DNA: TGTGCCAGCAGTGAAAGGGGGCCCGGGACCACCCTCTCCGAGCAGTACTTC. The encoded protein is CASSERGPGTTLSEQYF.

V is TRBV5-1 and J is TRBJ2-1, with 10 nucleotides matching TRBD1. The CDR3 spans 14 residues. V gave up 4 bases and J gave up 8 bases; unmatched junction bases: 6. Germline CDR1 and CDR2: SGHRS and YFSETQ. DNA for the CDR3: TGCGCCAGCAGCCTCGGGACAGGGGTTCATGAGCAGTTCTTC. As protein: CASSLGTGVHEQFF.

J is TRBJ2-7 and V is TRBV4-1; a weak D match, TRBD2 (5 bases). Trimming took off 4 bases at V and 0 bases at J, with 19 bases between the two ends. Germline CDR1 and CDR2: MGHRA and YSYEKL. This CDR3 spans 17 amino acids. The CDR3 region is CASSLAFTSSSSYEQYF. The CDR3, as DNA: TGCGCCAGCAGCCTAGCGTTCACTTCATCCAGCTCCTACGAGCAGTACTTC.

This chain uses TRBV11-2 with TRBJ2-3; no reliable D call. The V gene's germline CDR1 is SGHAT and CDR2 FQNNGV. The CDR3 consists of 10 residues. The V end lost 4 bases, the J end lost 7 bases, and 3 bases lay between the germline ends. The DNA of the CDR3 is TGTGCCAGCAGCTCAAATACGCAGTATTTT. Translating gives CASSSNTQYF.

In DNA, the CDR3 is TGTGCCAGCAGCCCCCTGGGGCTTGGGGCAGATACGCAGTATTTT. This gives the protein CASSPLGLGADTQYF. J is TRBJ2-3 and V is TRBV7-2; tentatively, D is TRBD1 (5 bases). CDR1 is SGHTA, CDR2 FQGNSA, per germline. This CDR3 is 15 amino acids long. V was cut by 5 bases and J by 4 bases, with 16 bases left in between. Variable domain in full (rest from reference TRBV7-2 and TRBJ2-3): GAGVSQSPSNKVTEKGKDVELRCDPISGHTALYWYRQSLGQGLEFLIYFQGNSAPDKSGLPSDRFSAERTGGSVSTLTIQRTQQEDSAVYLCASSPLGLGADTQYFGPGTRLTVL.

This clone was seen a few times. This chain links TRBV4-3 with TRBJ2-2, with unresolved D. From germline, CDR1 is LGHNA and CDR2 YSLEER. The CDR3 runs 14 residues. V lost 2 bases and J 3 bases, leaving 7 bases between the germline ends. The CDR3 loop is CASSQLTDTGELFF. CDR3 DNA: TGCGCCAGCAGCCAACTAACAGACACCGGGGAGCTGTTTTTT.

On this clone: Other DNA sequences within the sample encode an identical CDR3. The chain couples TRBV9 to TRBJ1-6; D possibly corresponds to TRBD1 (6 bases). This CDR3 region has 14 residues. Trimming stripped 1 base from V and 6 bases from J, with 8 bases between. CDR1 is SGDLS and CDR2 is YYNGEE in the germline V gene. The CDR3 sequence is CASSVSDSNSPLHF. CDR3 DNA: TGTGCCAGCAGCGTATCGGACAGTAATTCACCCCTCCACTTT.

V and J are TRBV30 and TRBJ1-3; TRBD1 aligns across 8 bases. V trimming: 3 bases; J trimming: 4 bases; junction bases outside the gene matches: 11. The germline V gene has CDR1 GTSNPN and CDR2 SVGIG (reference sequence). CDR3 length equals 16 residues. CDR3 region: CAWSGQGPLSGNTIYF. The DNA of the CDR3 is TGTGCCTGGAGCGGACAGGGTCCACTTTCGGGAAACACCATATATTTT.

The chain carries TRBV7-6 and TRBJ2-7; 9 bases are shared with TRBD2. The ends lost 4 bases at V and 2 bases at J; junction bases unmatched: 24. The germline V gene encodes CDR1 SGHVS and CDR2 FNYEAQ. The CDR3 loop spans 21 amino acids. CDR3 bases: TGTGCCAGCAGCTACACAACCTTAGCGGGAGACACAAAGGGGTCCACCTACGAGCAGTACTTC. Translation: CASSYTTLAGDTKGSTYEQYF.

Concerning this clone: The sample holds other DNA sequences that translate to the same CDR3. V is TRBV7-3 and J is TRBJ2-2; 8 bases map to TRBD1. The CDR3 has 15 amino acids. Trimming at V came to 5 bases and at J to 6 bases, leaving 8 bases not matched to a gene. Germline values: CDR1 SGHTA, CDR2 FQGTGA. As DNA, the CDR3 is TGTGCCAGCAGCCCCCAGGGGGCGCGTGCCGGGGAGCTGTTTTTT. It specifies CASSPQGARAGELFF.

The chain is built from TRBV4-3 and TRBJ2-1; 7 bases align to TRBD2. Trimming removed 4 bases from V and 4 bases from J; junction bases left unmatched: 13. From germline, CDR1 is LGHNA and CDR2 YSLEER. This CDR3 comprises 17 residues. The CDR3 loop reads CASSPHDGTTQYNEQFF. DNA of the CDR3: TGCGCCAGCAGCCCTCATGACGGGACTACCCAATACAATGAGCAGTTCTTC.

The CDR3 DNA sequence: TGTGCCAGCAGTTTTCGTTCGGCAGGTGCCGTGGGCTACACCTTC. This gives the protein CASSFRSAGAVGYTF. V gene TRBV28 combines with J gene TRBJ1-2; D is unresolved. The ends were cut back, 3 bases at V and 8 bases at J, with 19 bases in the middle. Germline CDR1 reads MDHEN; CDR2 reads SYDVKM. This CDR3 region has 15 residues.

This clone was counted a few times. The chain joins TRBV4-1 to TRBJ1-3; D is uncertain. The germline V and J ends were trimmed by 1 base and 0 bases, with 4 bases remaining between them. Germline loops: CDR1 MGHRA, CDR2 YSYEKL. The CDR3 runs 14 residues. The CDR3 bases are TGCGCCAGCAGCCAAGGACACTCTGGAAACACCATATATTTT. It encodes CASSQGHSGNTIYF.

The chain is built from TRBV10-3 and TRBJ1-3; the D is unclear. Per the germline V gene, CDR1 is ENHRY and CDR2 is SYGVKD. V lost 0 bases to trimming and J lost 3 bases, with 12 bases between them. The CDR3 covers 16 residues. CDR3 in amino acids: CAISESLGRNGNTIYF. In DNA form, the CDR3 reads TGTGCCATCAGTGAGTCTCTAGGGAGGAATGGAAACACCATATATTTT.

This clone is a singleton in its sample. The chain links TRBV6-5 to TRBJ2-7; no firm D call. Germline V gives CDR1 MNHEY, CDR2 SVGAGI. V lost 0 bases to trimming and J lost 2 bases, with 14 bases between them. CDR3 size: 16 residues. The DNA of the CDR3 is TGTGCCAGCAGTTACTCTTTTCTAGGAACGACCTACGAGCAGTACTTC. Its protein is CASSYSFLGTTYEQYF.

The chain carries TRBV11-3 and TRBJ2-7; D remains unclear. Germline lookup yields CDR1 SGHNT and CDR2 YENEEA. With 5 bases removed from V and 0 bases from J, the gap between germline ends came to 11 bases. The CDR3 spans 14 residues. CDR3 DNA sequence: TGTGCCAGCAGCCAAATACGCAGCTCCTACGAGCAGTACTTC. Protein: CASSQIRSSYEQYF.

Concerning this clone itself: Just one base apart from a much larger clone, this may be a read error. Other DNA sequences in this sample translate to the same CDR3. This rearrangement joins TRBV6-5 to TRBJ1-4, with 9 bases identical to TRBD1. Germline lookup yields CDR1 MNHEY and CDR2 SVGAGI. The CDR3 runs to 15 residues. The CDR3 is CASSRDRDANEKLFF. In DNA, the CDR3 is TGTGCCAGCAGCCGGGACAGGGATGCTAATGAAAAGCTGTTTTTT.

In this sample, this clone turned up once. The V call is TRBV28, the J call TRBJ1-1; TRBD1 aligns across 10 bases. V was clipped by 2 bases and J by 5 bases; unmatched bases: 5. The CDR3 spans 15 residues. In germline, CDR1 is MDHEN, CDR2 SYDVKM. Here the CDR3 reads CASSLDRGRSTEAFF. The CDR3 coding sequence is TGTGCCAGCAGTTTAGACAGGGGGCGAAGTACTGAAGCTTTCTTT.